The text below deals with one T cell receptor beta chain. The antigen remains undetermined. This specimen belongs to a study of response to subunit inactivated influenza vaccine. Findings and limits, study-wide: New T cells are recruited in small numbers by each seasonal influenza vaccination, according to the authors' suggestion.

TCRdb reprocessed the RT-PCR reads via MiXCR and lists one record per CDR3 protein. The sample has 800,000 or so distinct CDR3 sequences; 21% are singletons. There are 14 residues in the CDR3. V shed 3 bases and J 7 bases; nucleotides not matched to a gene: 6. The germline gives CDR1 SGHTA, CDR2 FQGNSA. This TCR derives from a man between 45 and 60 years old who received an inactivated influenza vaccine. Specimen: PBMCs from blood, collected more than 4 days after vaccination. The gene calls are TRBV7-2 and TRBJ1-5; TRBD1 agrees at 7 bases. This CDR3 is CASSFRQGGQPQHF. CDR3 DNA sequence: TGTGCCAGCAGCTTCCGACAGGGTGGGCAGCCCCAGCATTTT.